The TCR beta chain under discussion was sequenced for a study of T cell responses to AZD1222 COVID-19 vaccine. Germline V gene lookup returns CDR1 SNHLY and CDR2 FYNNEI. Trimming pared 4 bases from V and 7 bases from J, leaving 10 bases between. The CDR3 loop spans 13 amino acids. Measured with immunoSEQ multiplex PCR; TCRdb has only the in-frame clones, and not every one. The sample has a few hundred thousand clones; approximately 93% are singletons. Comment on this clone: Its cognate antigen is unknown.

Notes on the study in general: Mostly white British, mostly female donors; authors suggested clonal diversity may be underestimated. Once two AZD1222 doses were given, Spike-specific TCR breadth and depth went up. The number of AZD1222 recipients seropositive at baseline was only six. Researchers took repertoire samples only after the peak T cell response had come.

This TCR derives from an adult in good health. The specimen was peripheral blood, collected on day 0 of AZD1222 vaccination. The rearrangement uses TRBV2 and TRBJ2-2; tentatively, D is TRBD1 (6 bases). CDR3 nucleotide sequence: TGTGCCAGCAGTGCAGGGGTGGGCGGGGAGCTGTTTTTT. Translating it yields CASSAGVGGELFF.